These T cell receptor beta chains were read from a single sample in a study of cytomegalovirus exposure and HLA in healthy donors. The method was immunoSEQ multiplex PCR; TCRdb's version includes in-frame clones alone and lacks a portion of them. The table has roughly 100,000 clones, 65% to 80% seen once. Sequences were obtained from PBMCs. The receptors derive from a woman between 45 and 60 years old in good health and CMV-seropositive. CDR3s include the opening cysteine and the closing phenylalanine or tryptophan. Each record gives: CDR3 protein, CDR3 DNA, J gene, clone size, D gene, V gene. The D gene is left open where the match is weak. Clone sizes are given selectively: once, few, many, or a class where the clone is expanded.

CDR3: CASSLDSTGLTGELFF; DNA: TGTGCCAGCAGCTTGGATTCGACAGGGCTCACCGGGGAGCTGTTTTTT; J: TRBJ2-2; size: .; D: TRBD1; V: TRBV5-4
CDR3: CASSLNFQETQYF; DNA: TGTGCCAGCTCACTAAACTTCCAAGAGACCCAGTACTTC; J: TRBJ2-5; size: few; D: .; V: TRBV18
CDR3: CASRRTSGGAYEQYF; DNA: TGTGCCAGCAGGAGGACTAGCGGGGGGGCTTACGAGCAGTACTTC; J: TRBJ2-7; size: .; D: TRBD2; V: TRBV2
CDR3: CASSPPGIYEQYF; DNA: TGTGCCAGCTCACCCCCAGGGATCTACGAGCAGTACTTC; J: TRBJ2-7; size: .; D: .; V: TRBV18
CDR3: CASSLGAGYRDGCTF; DNA: TGCGCCAGCAGCCTGGGGGCAGGGTACAGGGATGGCTGCACCTTC; J: TRBJ1-2; size: .; D: .; V: TRBV4-1
CDR3: CASSQGLATRTDTQYF; DNA: TGTGCCAGCAGCCAAGGTCTAGCAACCCGCACAGATACGCAGTATTTT; J: TRBJ2-3; size: .; D: .; V: TRBV4-2
CDR3: CASSSLGREETQYF; DNA: TGTGCCAGCAGCTCTTTGGGCAGGGAAGAGACCCAGTACTTC; J: TRBJ2-5; size: .; D: .; V: TRBV7-9
CDR3: CASSQDRQGYSPLHF; DNA: TGTGCCAGCAGCCAAGATAGGCAGGGTTATTCACCCCTCCACTTT; J: TRBJ1-6; size: few; D: .; V: TRBV4-1
CDR3: CSSSIQGLTNEKLFF; DNA: TGTTCCAGCAGCATACAGGGTTTAACTAATGAAAAACTGTTTTTT; J: TRBJ1-4; size: .; D: .; V: TRBV7-9
CDR3: CAYDRFSSGNTIYF; DNA: TGTGCTTATGACAGGTTTTCCTCTGGAAACACCATATATTTT; J: TRBJ1-3; size: .; D: .; V: TRBV30
CDR3: CASSLRVMNTEAFF; DNA: TGCGCCAGCAGTCTGAGGGTTATGAACACTGAAGCTTTCTTT; J: TRBJ1-1; size: .; D: .; V: TRBV4-1
CDR3: CASSAGPTGLAVYNEQFF; DNA: TGTGCCAGCAGCGCGGGCCCCACGGGACTAGCGGTATACAATGAGCAGTTCTTC; J: TRBJ2-1; size: .; D: TRBD2; V: TRBV9
CDR3: CASSRTGLYTEAFF; DNA: TGTGCCAGCAGTAGGACAGGATTGTACACTGAAGCTTTCTTT; J: TRBJ1-1; size: .; D: TRBD1; V: TRBV27
CDR3: CASSSRGEATEAFF; DNA: TGTGCCAGCAGCTCCCGGGGGGAAGCGACTGAAGCTTTCTTT; J: TRBJ1-1; size: .; D: .; V: TRBV7-2
CDR3: CASSVGGHNNQPQHF; DNA: TGTGCCAGCAGCGTAGGGGGGCATAACAATCAGCCCCAGCATTTT; J: TRBJ1-5; size: .; D: .; V: TRBV9
CDR3: CASSFQGFMGLPGNQPQHF; DNA: TGTGCCAGCAGTTTCCAGGGGTTTATGGGCCTACCTGGCAATCAGCCCCAGCATTTT; J: TRBJ1-5; size: .; D: .; V: TRBV6-8
CDR3: CASSMAEGRQPQHF; DNA: TGTGCCAGTAGTATGGCGGAGGGTCGCCAGCCCCAGCATTTT; J: TRBJ1-5; size: few; D: .; V: TRBV19
CDR3: CASSSRQGPYEQYF; DNA: TGCGCCAGCAGTTCAAGACAGGGACCCTACGAGCAGTACTTC; J: TRBJ2-7; size: few; D: TRBD1; V: TRBV23-1
CDR3: CASRPARVNTGELFF; DNA: TGTGCCAGTAGACCTGCGAGGGTTAACACCGGGGAGCTGTTTTTT; J: TRBJ2-2; size: .; D: .; V: TRBV19
CDR3: CASSPGQGADEQYF; DNA: TGTGCCAGCAGTCCCGGACAGGGGGCGGATGAGCAGTACTTC; J: TRBJ2-7; size: .; D: TRBD1; V: TRBV7-2
CDR3: CASSLTPGTGRETQYF; DNA: TGTGCCAGCAGCCTCACCCCTGGGACAGGGAGAGAGACCCAGTACTTC; J: TRBJ2-5; size: .; D: TRBD1; V: TRBV9
CDR3: CASSFRDFRPPEQFF; DNA: TGTGCCAGCAGCTTCCGGGACTTCCGCCCCCCTGAGCAGTTCTTC; J: TRBJ2-1; size: .; D: .; V: TRBV9
CDR3: CASSWRRGTDTGELFF; DNA: TGTGCCAGCAGCTGGAGGCGGGGAACCGACACCGGGGAGCTGTTTTTT; J: TRBJ2-2; size: .; D: .; V: TRBV5-6
CDR3: CASSLGTGGRSTEAFF; DNA: TGTGCCAGCAGTTTAGGGACAGGGGGCAGGAGCACTGAAGCTTTCTTT; J: TRBJ1-1; size: .; D: TRBD1; V: TRBV28
CDR3: CASRAGRGEKLFF; DNA: TGCGCCAGCCGCGCGGGCCGGGGGGAAAAACTGTTTTTT; J: TRBJ1-4; size: .; D: .; V: TRBV5-1
CDR3: CASSLDPLQWGQKGDTQYF; DNA: TGTGCCAGCAGCTTAGACCCCCTCCAATGGGGACAGAAAGGAGATACGCAGTATTTT; J: TRBJ2-3; size: .; D: TRBD1; V: TRBV7-8
CDR3: CASSRSGGLLNIQYF; DNA: TGCGCCAGCAGCCGTAGCGGGGGACTGTTAAACATTCAGTACTTC; J: TRBJ2-4; size: .; D: TRBD2; V: TRBV5-1
CDR3: CASSQEGQGLSGYTF; DNA: TGTGCCAGCAGCCAAGAGGGACAGGGACTGTCCGGCTACACCTTC; J: TRBJ1-2; size: .; D: TRBD1; V: TRBV14
CDR3: CASSLVTGSDTEAFF; DNA: TGTGCCAGCTCACTAGTAACAGGGTCGGACACTGAAGCTTTCTTT; J: TRBJ1-1; size: once; D: .; V: TRBV18
CDR3: CASSVKEAPNTGELFF; DNA: TGTGCCAGCAGCGTAAAAGAGGCGCCGAACACCGGGGAGCTGTTTTTT; J: TRBJ2-2; size: .; D: .; V: TRBV9
CDR3: CASSLGTGEETQYF; DNA: TGTGCCAGCAGCTTAGGCACTGGAGAAGAGACCCAGTACTTC; J: TRBJ2-5; size: .; D: .; V: TRBV7-9
CDR3: CASRRESGGGEKLFF; DNA: TGTGCCAGCCGGCGGGAATCAGGGGGTGGTGAAAAACTGTTTTTT; J: TRBJ1-4; size: .; D: TRBD1; V: TRBV6-6
CDR3: CAWSWTGNQPQHF; DNA: TGTGCCTGGAGTTGGACAGGGAATCAGCCCCAGCATTTT; J: TRBJ1-5; size: .; D: TRBD1; V: TRBV30
CDR3: CASRPTWTGRPVHYNEQFF; DNA: TGTGCCAGCAGACCCACCTGGACAGGGCGGCCGGTTCATTACAATGAGCAGTTCTTC; J: TRBJ2-1; size: .; D: TRBD1; V: TRBV28
CDR3: CASSLLYSGNTIYF; DNA: TGTGCCAGCAGCTTGTTATACTCTGGAAACACCATATATTTT; J: TRBJ1-3; size: once; D: .; V: TRBV5-6
CDR3: CAWSPDYNSPLHF; DNA: TGTGCCTGGAGTCCAGATTATAATTCACCCCTCCACTTT; J: TRBJ1-6; size: .; D: .; V: TRBV30
CDR3: CASSRDRGRFYGYTF; DNA: TGTGCCAGCAGCCGGGACAGGGGGCGTTTTTATGGCTACACCTTC; J: TRBJ1-2; size: .; D: TRBD1; V: TRBV6-1
CDR3: CASSIWTGGMRSNQPQHF; DNA: TGTGCCAGTAGTATTTGGACAGGGGGTATGAGGAGCAATCAGCCCCAGCATTTT; J: TRBJ1-5; size: .; D: TRBD1; V: TRBV19
CDR3: CATRQGARAGELFF; DNA: TGTGCCACCCGACAGGGGGCAAGAGCCGGGGAGCTGTTTTTT; J: TRBJ2-2; size: .; D: TRBD1; V: TRBV6-1
CDR3: CASSLAPTGMNTEAFF; DNA: TGCGCCAGCAGCTTGGCCCCTACAGGTATGAACACTGAAGCTTTCTTT; J: TRBJ1-1; size: .; D: .; V: TRBV5-1
CDR3: CASSFSAVGSSYNSPLHF; DNA: TGTGCCAGCAGCTTCTCTGCCGTGGGGAGCTCCTATAATTCACCCCTCCACTTT; J: TRBJ1-6; size: .; D: .; V: TRBV11-1
CDR3: CAWSFTGDEQFF; DNA: TGTGCCTGGAGTTTCACAGGGGATGAGCAGTTCTTC; J: TRBJ2-1; size: .; D: TRBD1; V: TRBV30